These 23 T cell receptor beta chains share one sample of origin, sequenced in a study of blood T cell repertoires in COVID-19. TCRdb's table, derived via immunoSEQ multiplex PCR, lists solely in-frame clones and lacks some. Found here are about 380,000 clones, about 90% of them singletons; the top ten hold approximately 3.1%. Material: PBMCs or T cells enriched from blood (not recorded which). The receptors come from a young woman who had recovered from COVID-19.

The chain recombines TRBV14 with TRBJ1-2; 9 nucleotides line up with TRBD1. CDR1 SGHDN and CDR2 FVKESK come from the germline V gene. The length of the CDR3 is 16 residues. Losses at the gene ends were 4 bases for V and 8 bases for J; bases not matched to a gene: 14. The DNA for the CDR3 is TGTGCCAGCAGCCGACTAAACCGGGACAGGGAGCGAGGCTACACCTTC. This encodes CASSRLNRDRERGYTF.

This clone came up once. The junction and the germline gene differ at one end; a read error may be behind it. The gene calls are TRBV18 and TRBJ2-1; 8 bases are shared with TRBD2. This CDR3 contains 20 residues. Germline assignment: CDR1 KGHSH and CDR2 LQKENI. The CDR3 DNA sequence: TGTGCCAGCTCAGCACCGTGGCTAGCGGGCTCCCAAGACGGGGTAAATGAGCAGTTCTTC. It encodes CASSAPWLAGSQDGVNEQFF.

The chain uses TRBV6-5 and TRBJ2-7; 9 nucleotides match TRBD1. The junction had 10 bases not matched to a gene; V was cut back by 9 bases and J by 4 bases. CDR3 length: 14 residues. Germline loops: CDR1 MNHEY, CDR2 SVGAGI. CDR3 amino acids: CASSPGQGIYEQYF. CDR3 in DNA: TGTGCCAGTTCTCCGGGACAGGGAATATACGAGCAGTACTTC.

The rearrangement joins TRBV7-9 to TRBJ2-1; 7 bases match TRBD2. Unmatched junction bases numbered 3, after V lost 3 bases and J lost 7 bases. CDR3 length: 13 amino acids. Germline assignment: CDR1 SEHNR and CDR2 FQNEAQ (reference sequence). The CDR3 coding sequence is TGTGCCAGCAGCTTCGGGGGAGGGAATGAGCAGTTCTTC. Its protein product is CASSFGGGNEQFF.

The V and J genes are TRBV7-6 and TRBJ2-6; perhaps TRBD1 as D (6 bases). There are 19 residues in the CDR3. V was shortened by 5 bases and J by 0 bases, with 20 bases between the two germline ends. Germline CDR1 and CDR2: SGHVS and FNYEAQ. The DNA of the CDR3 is TGTGCCAGCAGCGCCAGCCTCAGGGGTTATAGCTCTGGGGCCAACGTCCTGACTTTC. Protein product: CASSASLRGYSSGANVLTF.

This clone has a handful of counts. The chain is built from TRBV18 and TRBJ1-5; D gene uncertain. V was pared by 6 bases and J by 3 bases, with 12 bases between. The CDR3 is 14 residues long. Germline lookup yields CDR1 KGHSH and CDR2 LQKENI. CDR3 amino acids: CASSSGKNNQPQHF. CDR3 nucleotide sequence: TGTGCCAGCTCCTCGGGGAAGAACAATCAGCCCCAGCATTTT.

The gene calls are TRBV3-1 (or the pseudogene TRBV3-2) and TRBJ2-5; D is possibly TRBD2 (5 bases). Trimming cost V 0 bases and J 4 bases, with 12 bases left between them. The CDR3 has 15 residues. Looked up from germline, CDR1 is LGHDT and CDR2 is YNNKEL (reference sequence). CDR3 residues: CASSQDIGRGETQYF. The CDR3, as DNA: TGTGCCAGCAGCCAAGATATAGGCCGGGGAGAGACCCAGTACTTC.

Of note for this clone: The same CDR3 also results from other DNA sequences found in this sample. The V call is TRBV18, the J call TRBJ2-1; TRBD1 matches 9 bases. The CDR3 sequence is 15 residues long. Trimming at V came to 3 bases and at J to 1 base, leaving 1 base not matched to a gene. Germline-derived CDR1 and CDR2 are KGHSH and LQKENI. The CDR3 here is CASSPGQGSYNEQFF. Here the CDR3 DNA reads TGTGCCAGCTCACCCGGACAGGGGTCCTACAATGAGCAGTTCTTC.

The CDR3 nucleotides read TGCAGCGCGGGGCGGCGCCTCTCCTACAATGAGCAGTTCTTC. This encodes CSAGRRLSYNEQFF. This chain joins TRBV29-1 and TRBJ2-1; the D call may be TRBD1 or TRBD2 (5 bases each). CDR1 and CDR2 (germline): SQVTM, ANQGSEA. The CDR3 runs to 14 residues. Trimming shortened V by 7 bases and J by 0 bases, and 13 bases separated the two germline ends.

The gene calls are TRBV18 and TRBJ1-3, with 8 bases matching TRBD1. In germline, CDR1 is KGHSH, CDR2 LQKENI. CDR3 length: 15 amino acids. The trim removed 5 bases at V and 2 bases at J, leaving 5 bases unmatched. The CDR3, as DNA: TGTGCCAGCTCAGCGGGACAGGAAACTGGAAACACCATATATTTT. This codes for CASSAGQETGNTIYF.

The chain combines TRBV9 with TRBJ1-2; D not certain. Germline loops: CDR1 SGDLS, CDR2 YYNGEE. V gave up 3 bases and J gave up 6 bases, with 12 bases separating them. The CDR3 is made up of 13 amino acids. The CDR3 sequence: CASSGFAGDGYTF. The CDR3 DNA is TGTGCCAGCAGCGGTTTTGCGGGCGATGGCTACACCTTC.

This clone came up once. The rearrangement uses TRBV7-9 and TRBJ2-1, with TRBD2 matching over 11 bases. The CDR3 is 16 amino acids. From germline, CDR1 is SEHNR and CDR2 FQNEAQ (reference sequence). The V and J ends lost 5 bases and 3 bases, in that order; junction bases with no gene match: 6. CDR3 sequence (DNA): TGTGCCAGCAGCCCGAGACTAGCGGGGTTCTACAATGAGCAGTTCTTC. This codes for CASSPRLAGFYNEQFF.

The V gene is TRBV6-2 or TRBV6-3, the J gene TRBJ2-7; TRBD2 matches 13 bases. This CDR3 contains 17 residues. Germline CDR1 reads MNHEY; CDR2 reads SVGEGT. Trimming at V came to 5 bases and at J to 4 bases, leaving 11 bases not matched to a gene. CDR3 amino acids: CASSTTSGRAIEYEQYF. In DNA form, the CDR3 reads TGTGCCAGCAGTACCACTAGCGGGAGGGCCATCGAGTACGAGCAGTACTTC.

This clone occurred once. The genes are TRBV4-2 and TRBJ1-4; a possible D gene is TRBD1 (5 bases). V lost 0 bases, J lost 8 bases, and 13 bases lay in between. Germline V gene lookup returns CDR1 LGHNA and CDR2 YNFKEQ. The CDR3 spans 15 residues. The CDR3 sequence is CASSQDLTGGEKLFF. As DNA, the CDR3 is TGTGCCAGCAGCCAAGATTTAACAGGCGGAGAAAAACTGTTTTTT.

The chain's CDR3 is CASSQGDRGRDGYTF. The DNA for the CDR3 is TGTGCCAGCAGCCAAGGCGACAGGGGGCGGGATGGCTACACCTTC. The chain carries TRBV14 and TRBJ1-2, with 10 bases that match TRBD1. Germline CDR1 reads SGHDN; CDR2 reads FVKESK. The CDR3 is 15 residues long. Trimming at V came to 1 base and at J to 6 bases, leaving 5 bases not matched to a gene.

For the CDR3, the DNA is TGTGCCAGCAGTGTCGTACAGGGGTCCTACGAGCAGTACTTC. Translated, it gives CASSVVQGSYEQYF. The J gene is TRBJ2-7, the V gene TRBV28; 7 bases map to TRBD1. V lost 5 bases to trimming and J lost 1 base; unmatched junction nucleotides: 5. CDR1 and CDR2 (germline): MDHEN, SYDVKM. The CDR3 is made up of 14 amino acids.

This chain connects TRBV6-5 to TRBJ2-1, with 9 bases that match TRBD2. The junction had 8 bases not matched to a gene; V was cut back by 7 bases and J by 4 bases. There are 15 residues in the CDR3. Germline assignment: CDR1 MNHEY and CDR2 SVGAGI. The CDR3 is CASTPGGGEYNEQFF. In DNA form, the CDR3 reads TGTGCCAGCACCCCCGGCGGGGGGGAATACAATGAGCAGTTCTTC.

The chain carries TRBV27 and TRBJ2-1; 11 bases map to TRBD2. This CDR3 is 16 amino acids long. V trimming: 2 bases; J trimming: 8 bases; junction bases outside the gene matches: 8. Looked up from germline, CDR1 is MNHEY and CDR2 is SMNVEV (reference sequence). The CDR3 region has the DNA TGTGCCAGCAGTTTAGGAACTAGCGGGAGTCGGTATGAGCAGTTCTTC. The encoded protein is CASSLGTSGSRYEQFF.

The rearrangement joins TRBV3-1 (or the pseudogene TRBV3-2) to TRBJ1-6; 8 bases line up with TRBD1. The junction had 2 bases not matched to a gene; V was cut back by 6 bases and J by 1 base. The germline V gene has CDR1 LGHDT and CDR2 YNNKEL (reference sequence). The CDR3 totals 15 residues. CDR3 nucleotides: TGTGCCAGCAGGAGGGACAGGTCCTATAATTCACCCCTCCACTTT. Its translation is CASRRDRSYNSPLHF.

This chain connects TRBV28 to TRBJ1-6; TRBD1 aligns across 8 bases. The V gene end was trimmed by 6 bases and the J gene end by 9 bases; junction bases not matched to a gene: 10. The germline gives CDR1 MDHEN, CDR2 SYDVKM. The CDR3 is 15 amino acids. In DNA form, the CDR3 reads TGTGCCAGCAGGCCGCCCGGACAGGGTAGTTCACCCCTCCACTTT. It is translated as CASRPPGQGSSPLHF.

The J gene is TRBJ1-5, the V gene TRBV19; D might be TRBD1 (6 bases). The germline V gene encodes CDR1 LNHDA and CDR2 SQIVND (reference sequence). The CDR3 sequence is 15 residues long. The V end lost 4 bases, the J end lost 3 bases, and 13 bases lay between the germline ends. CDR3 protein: CASSTPDRFNQPQHF. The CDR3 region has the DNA TGTGCCAGTAGTACCCCGGACAGATTCAATCAGCCCCAGCATTTT.

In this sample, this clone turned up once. The DNA of the CDR3 is TGCACCAGCAGCCACCCAACAGGGACCGCTGAAGCTTTCTTT. Translated: CTSSHPTGTAEAFF. V is TRBV1 and J is TRBJ1-1; the D call in the table, TRBD1, was not verified against the DNA. TRBV1 represents a pseudogene. The CDR3 covers 14 residues.

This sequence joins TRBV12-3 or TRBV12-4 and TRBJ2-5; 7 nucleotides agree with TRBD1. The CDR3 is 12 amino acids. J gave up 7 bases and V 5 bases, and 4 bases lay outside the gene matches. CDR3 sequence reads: CASSAAGGTQYF. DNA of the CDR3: TGTGCCAGCAGTGCGGCAGGGGGGACCCAGTACTTC.